A selection of T cell receptor beta chains follows, all from one sample in a study of Ad26.COV2.S vaccination and SARS-CoV-2 variants. Clones were read by immunoSEQ multiplex PCR, and TCRdb kept only the in-frame ones, dropping some. The table has roughly 400,000 clones, 89% seen once; the top ten hold 1.9%. Sequenced material: peripheral blood, taken in a trial of Ad26.COV2.S vaccine versus placebo. The receptors come from a person between 18 and 65 years old who received the Ad26.COV2.S COVID-19 vaccine or a placebo. CDR3s include the opening cysteine and the closing phenylalanine or tryptophan. The order of the fields is clone size, V gene, D gene, J gene, CDR3 protein, CDR3 DNA. D genes are given only for firm matches. Size is stated for part of the rows, as once, few or many counts, or as a class when the clone is expanded.

clone_size: .; v_call: TRBV19; d_call: .; j_call: TRBJ2-1; cdr3_aa: CASSISLGETSEQFF; cdr3_nt: TGTGCCAGTAGTATCTCATTGGGGGAGACCAGTGAGCAGTTCTTC
clone_size: .; v_call: TRBV27; d_call: .; j_call: TRBJ1-1; cdr3_aa: CASSPLGGTEAFF; cdr3_nt: TGTGCCAGCAGCCCCTTGGGTGGCACTGAAGCTTTCTTT
clone_size: .; v_call: TRBV5-1; d_call: TRBD1; j_call: TRBJ1-1; cdr3_aa: CASRGTGGFNTEAFF; cdr3_nt: TGCGCCAGCAGAGGGACAGGAGGATTCAACACTGAAGCTTTCTTT
clone_size: once; v_call: TRBV4-1; d_call: .; j_call: TRBJ1-1; cdr3_aa: CASSHNQNPGAEAFF; cdr3_nt: TGCGCCAGCAGCCACAATCAAAATCCAGGCGCTGAAGCTTTCTTT
clone_size: .; v_call: TRBV5-4; d_call: .; j_call: TRBJ2-1; cdr3_aa: CASSVTGRGNEQFF; cdr3_nt: TGTGCCAGCAGCGTTACAGGAAGGGGCAATGAGCAGTTCTTC
clone_size: .; v_call: TRBV6-2/TRBV6-3; d_call: TRBD2; j_call: TRBJ2-7; cdr3_aa: CASSSRLAGSYEQYF; cdr3_nt: TGTGCCAGCAGCTCCCGACTAGCGGGGTCCTACGAGCAGTACTTC
clone_size: .; v_call: TRBV2; d_call: .; j_call: TRBJ1-6; cdr3_aa: CASRISPVGNSPLHF; cdr3_nt: TGTGCCAGCAGGATCAGCCCCGTGGGGAATTCACCCCTCCACTTT
clone_size: once; v_call: TRBV4-1; d_call: TRBD2; j_call: TRBJ2-1; cdr3_aa: CASSSGLAGSNEQFF; cdr3_nt: TGCGCCAGCAGCTCGGGACTAGCGGGGTCGAATGAGCAGTTCTTC
clone_size: .; v_call: TRBV11-3; d_call: TRBD2; j_call: TRBJ2-2; cdr3_aa: CASSLILAGVLTGELFF; cdr3_nt: TGTGCCAGCAGCTTAATTCTAGCGGGAGTCCTCACCGGGGAGCTGTTTTTT
clone_size: .; v_call: TRBV9; d_call: .; j_call: TRBJ1-1; cdr3_aa: CASSVAVSGSVNTEAFF; cdr3_nt: TGTGCCAGCAGCGTAGCGGTGTCGGGCAGTGTAAACACTGAAGCTTTCTTT
clone_size: .; v_call: TRBV19; d_call: .; j_call: TRBJ1-5; cdr3_aa: CASSITGKGNQPQHF; cdr3_nt: TGTGCCAGTAGTATAACAGGGAAAGGCAATCAGCCCCAGCATTTT
clone_size: .; v_call: TRBV7-8; d_call: TRBD2; j_call: TRBJ2-1; cdr3_aa: CASSFPGTSGSSYNEQFF; cdr3_nt: TGTGCCAGCAGCTTCCCCGGGACTAGCGGGAGCTCCTACAATGAGCAGTTCTTC
clone_size: .; v_call: TRBV2; d_call: .; j_call: TRBJ1-3; cdr3_aa: CASSEVGVSGNTIYF; cdr3_nt: TGTGCCAGCAGTGAAGTAGGGGTCTCTGGAAACACCATATATTTT
clone_size: .; v_call: TRBV6-2/TRBV6-3; d_call: TRBD1; j_call: TRBJ2-7; cdr3_aa: CASSWGQGRSHEQYF; cdr3_nt: TGTGCCAGCAGTTGGGGACAGGGACGGTCCCACGAGCAGTACTTC
clone_size: .; v_call: TRBV14; d_call: .; j_call: TRBJ1-2; cdr3_aa: CASSQVGVYGYTF; cdr3_nt: TGTGCCAGCAGCCAAGTGGGAGTCTATGGCTACACCTTC
clone_size: .; v_call: TRBV19; d_call: .; j_call: TRBJ2-2; cdr3_aa: CASSMLALDTGELFF; cdr3_nt: TGTGCCAGTAGTATGCTAGCGTTAGACACCGGGGAGCTGTTTTTT
clone_size: .; v_call: TRBV7-2; d_call: TRBD1; j_call: TRBJ1-4; cdr3_aa: CASSLLNRGVNEKLFF; cdr3_nt: TGTGCCAGCAGCCTACTAAACAGGGGGGTAAATGAAAAACTGTTTTTT
clone_size: .; v_call: TRBV27; d_call: .; j_call: TRBJ2-1; cdr3_aa: CASSSPAGATYNEQFF; cdr3_nt: TGTGCCAGCAGTTCCCCGGCAGGGGCCACCTACAATGAGCAGTTCTTC
clone_size: .; v_call: TRBV6-2/TRBV6-3; d_call: TRBD1; j_call: TRBJ1-1; cdr3_aa: CASSIDREWTEAFF; cdr3_nt: TGTGCCAGCAGCATCGACAGGGAATGGACTGAAGCTTTCTTT
clone_size: .; v_call: TRBV6-5; d_call: .; j_call: TRBJ1-1; cdr3_aa: CASSLKGLNTEAFF; cdr3_nt: TGTGCCAGCAGCCTTAAGGGATTGAACACTGAAGCTTTCTTT